The T cell receptor (beta chain) described here comes from a study of blood T cell repertoires in COVID-19. Recovery among Cohort 3 donors was established by two negative PCRs, clearance, or symptom resolution. The authors' processing: Reference gene primer amplification gave estimated nucleated cell counts. The data were produced by immunoSEQ multiplex PCR, yet TCRdb's version contains in-frame clones alone and is incomplete. V and J calls and clone size are given by that table; D and trimming were obtained from the DNA. The table lists about 200,000 clones, about 90% of them singletons. This clone was seen only once. Sequenced input: PBMCs or T cells enriched from blood (not recorded which). This receptor was obtained from a woman aged 18-30 years who had recovered from COVID-19.

The CDR3 is CASSPSSGVVAITQYF. CDR3 in DNA: TGTGCCAGCTCACCTTCAAGCGGGGTAGTGGCGATAACCCAGTACTTC. The chain combines TRBV18 with TRBJ2-5; 7 bases line up with TRBD2. Trimming at V came to 3 bases and at J to 8 bases, leaving 15 bases not matched to a gene. The CDR3 loop spans 16 amino acids. The germline V gene encodes CDR1 KGHSH and CDR2 LQKENI.